What follows are 10 T cell receptor beta chains derived from one specimen sequenced in a study of T cell responses to AZD1222 COVID-19 vaccine. Clones were sequenced by immunoSEQ multiplex PCR, and TCRdb holds only the in-frame ones, with some missing. The data show about 120,000 clones, 90% seen once. The input for sequencing was peripheral blood, taken on day 0 of AZD1222 vaccination. These receptors originate from an adult in good health.

The chain links TRBV12-2 to TRBJ2-7. TRBV12-2 has pseudogene status. This CDR3 is 17 amino acids long. CDR3 bases: TGTGCAAGTCGCTTAGTTGTCGGAACAGACTTTTCCTACGAGCAGTACTTC. Translation gives CASRLVVGTDFSYEQYF.

The chain recombines TRBV3-1 (or the pseudogene TRBV3-2) with TRBJ1-1; no definite D call. V dropped 4 bases and J dropped 5 bases, with 8 bases sitting between them. Per the germline V gene, CDR1 is LGHDT and CDR2 is YNNKEL (reference sequence). The CDR3 loop spans 12 amino acids. CDR3 DNA sequence: TGTGCCAGCAGCCCCATAGGGACTGAAGCTTTCTTT. It yields the protein CASSPIGTEAFF.

The V and J genes are TRBV6-6 and TRBJ1-2; maybe TRBD1 (6 bases). CDR3 length: 14 residues. Germline V CDR1 and CDR2: MNHNY, SVGAGI (reference sequence). V shed 0 bases and J shed 6 bases, with 11 bases lying between them. The CDR3 reads CASSYSNRVDGYTF. In DNA form, the CDR3 reads TGTGCCAGCAGTTACTCGAACAGGGTCGATGGCTACACCTTC.

This clone was observed once. This sequence joins TRBV10-2 and TRBJ2-3; D is possibly TRBD2 (6 bases). Trimming shortened V by 2 bases and J by 4 bases, and 10 bases separated the two germline ends. The germline V gene encodes CDR1 WSHSY and CDR2 SAAADI. The CDR3 totals 14 residues. As DNA, the CDR3 is TGCGCCAGCAGTGAGGGAGGGTCTCCAGATACGCAGTATTTT. Translating it yields CASSEGGSPDTQYF.

The chain carries TRBV7-2 and TRBJ1-5; the match to TRBD1 covers 7 bases. The CDR3 is 15 residues long. The V gene end was trimmed by 2 bases and the J gene end by 3 bases; junction bases not matched to a gene: 4. CDR1 is SGHTA and CDR2 is FQGNSA in the germline V gene. The CDR3 loop reads CASSLRQGPNQPQHF. The CDR3 bases are TGTGCCAGCAGCTTAAGACAGGGTCCCAATCAGCCCCAGCATTTT.

In its sample, this clone was seen once. The chain joins TRBV19 to TRBJ1-1; tentative D call: TRBD1 (5 bases). CDR1 is LNHDA, CDR2 SQIVND, per germline (reference sequence). The CDR3 totals 15 residues. Between the trimmed V and J ends, which lost 4 bases and 4 bases, there was a span of 16 bases. CDR3 nucleotides: TGTGCCAGTAGTACAACTTCGGGGGGGTCCACTGAAGCTTTCTTT. Translated, it gives CASSTTSGGSTEAFF.

This rearrangement joins TRBV9 to TRBJ2-2; unclear D gene. With 0 bases removed from V and 5 bases from J, the gap between germline ends came to 5 bases. This CDR3 region has 13 residues. Germline V CDR1 and CDR2: SGDLS, YYNGEE. The CDR3 loop reads CASSVGNTGELFF. The CDR3 DNA follows: TGTGCCAGCAGCGTAGGGAATACCGGGGAGCTGTTTTTT.

This sequence joins TRBV6-5 and TRBJ1-2; D might be TRBD1 (6 bases). The germline CDR1 and CDR2 sequences are MNHEY and SVGAGI. V lost 2 bases and J 7 bases, leaving 8 bases between the germline ends. The CDR3 runs to 12 residues. CDR3 DNA sequence: TGTGCCAGCAGTTACGAGGGGGTTGGCTACACCTTC. Encoded protein: CASSYEGVGYTF.

The chain couples TRBV29-1 to TRBJ1-3; 9 positions agree with TRBD1. This CDR3 is 15 amino acids long. The germline V gene has CDR1 SQVTM and CDR2 ANQGSEA. V was pared by 3 bases and J by 1 base, with 4 bases of the junction left unmatched. The CDR3 DNA reads as TGCAGCGTTGACGGACAGGGGACGTCTGGAAACACCATATATTTT. Amino acid sequence: CSVDGQGTSGNTIYF.

V is TRBV9 and J is TRBJ2-3; 10 nucleotides agree with TRBD2. The CDR3 totals 17 residues. The V segment lost 0 bases and the J segment 3 bases; nucleotides outside the gene matches: 7. The germline gives CDR1 SGDLS, CDR2 YYNGEE. In nucleotides, the CDR3 is TGTGCCAGCAGCGTAGGGGCTAGCGGGAGTTTAACAGATACGCAGTATTTT. It translates to CASSVGASGSLTDTQYF.